Presented here are 15 T cell receptor delta chains from one specimen sequenced in a study of gamma-delta chains in newborns, infants, children. TCRdb re-identified clones in the reads via CATT. This sample has roughly 3,100 delta-chain clones, with 40% to 60% found just once. What was sequenced was blood. The receptor source for this set is a child who received the measles vaccine.

About this clone itself: A far larger clone differs by one base, so this is likely a read error. Here the CDR3 reads CACDMFPTGQSSWDTRQTFF. CDR3 DNA sequence: TGTGCCTGTGACATGTTCCCTACTGGCCAAAGCTCCTGGGACACCCGACAGACGTTTTTC. V usage is TRDV2 and J usage is TRDJ3; D may correspond to TRDD2 or TRDD3 (5 bases each). Looked up from germline, CDR1 is GEAIGNYY and CDR2 is EKD. This CDR3 comprises 20 residues.

The V gene is TRDV2, the J gene TRDJ1, with TRDD3 matching over 12 bases. Germline CDR1 reads GEAIGNYY; CDR2 reads EKD. This CDR3 has 17 residues. The J segment lost 2 bases and the V segment lost 1 base, leaving 7 bases of the junction unmatched. The CDR3 DNA sequence: TGTGCCTGTGACACACTTCTACTGGGGGATACAACCGATAAACTCATCTTT. Its translation is CACDTLLLGDTTDKLIF.

As regards this clone: With a far larger clone one base away, a read error is the likely cause. Other nucleotide sequences from this sample produce the same CDR3. The chain couples TRDV2 to TRDJ3, with a tentative D call TRDD3 (5 bases). CDR1 GEAIGNYY and CDR2 EKD come from the germline V gene. The CDR3 extends over 19 amino acids. Written as DNA, the CDR3 is TGTGCTTGTGACACCGTTATTGGGGCAAGCTCCTGGGACACCCGACAGATGTTTTTC. This encodes CACDTVIGASSWDTRQMFF.

Turning to this clone: Given a much more abundant clone one base away, this may be a read error. J is TRDJ1 and V is TRDV1; D not certain. V gave up 3 bases and J gave up 10 bases, with 12 bases separating them. CDR1 is TSWWSYY and CDR2 is QGS in the germline V gene. The CDR3 length is 12 residues. CDR3 bases: TGTGCTCTTGGGGAGCCCCCCGGTGTACTCATCTTT. As protein: CALGEPPGVLIF.

The gene calls are TRDV3 and TRDJ1, with TRDD3 matching 8 bases. The V and J ends lost 0 bases and 7 bases, in that order; junction bases with no gene match: 28. Germline CDR1 and CDR2: TVYSNPD and GDNSRS (reference sequence). This CDR3 has 20 residues. DNA of the CDR3: TGTGCCTTTAGAACCCCCCCCCTACAGCAGGGGGATAAGGGGACTGGTAAACTCATCTTT. It is translated as CAFRTPPLQQGDKGTGKLIF.

Notes on this clone: Possible read error: a much larger clone is one base away. The CDR3 region has the DNA TGTGCCTGTGACGCCGTACTGGGGGATACGGCAGGGTCCGACACCGATAGACTCATCTTT. The encoded protein is CACDAVLGDTAGSDTDRLIF. V usage is TRDV2 and J usage is TRDJ1; 13 bases map to TRDD3. The length of the CDR3 is 20 residues. The germline V gene encodes CDR1 GEAIGNYY and CDR2 EKD.

This chain links TRDV1 with TRDJ1; TRDD3 matches at 13 bases. Germline assignment: CDR1 TSWWSYY and CDR2 QGS. The CDR3 totals 19 residues. V shed 2 bases, J shed 4 bases, and the junction held 13 bases outside the gene matches. The CDR3 nucleotides are TGTGCTCTTGGGGAAGCCTCCCCGTACTGGGGGATACGCGTCGATAAACTCATCTTT. Protein product: CALGEASPYWGIRVDKLIF.

This clone has more than one count but fewer than ten. V and J are TRDV2 and TRDJ2, with TRDD3 identical over 9 bases. The CDR3 length is 15 residues. V dropped 0 bases and J dropped 3; count of bases not matched to a gene: 1. Germline values: CDR1 GEAIGNYY, CDR2 EKD. The CDR3 DNA is TGTGCCTGTGACACCGTGGGGGATATGACAGCACAACTCTTCTTT. Its protein product is CACDTVGDMTAQLFF.

This clone turned up a few times. The V gene is TRDV2, the J gene TRDJ3, with 9 bases lining up with TRDD3. CDR1 and CDR2 from the germline V gene are GEAIGNYY and EKD. V was pared by 0 bases and J by 1 base, with 3 bases of the junction left unmatched. This CDR3 has 18 residues. The CDR3: CACDTLGDKSWDTRQMFF. CDR3 sequence (DNA): TGTGCCTGTGACACCTTGGGGGATAAATCCTGGGACACCCGACAGATGTTTTTC.

A note on this clone: This could be a read error, since a much larger clone is one nucleotide away. The rearrangement uses TRDV2 and TRDJ2, with TRDD3 identical over 12 bases. The CDR3 is made up of 18 amino acids. Germline-derived CDR1 and CDR2 are GEAIGNYY and EKD. The CDR3 here is CACDALLGDTDLTAELFF. CDR3 DNA sequence: TGTGCCTGTGACGCCCTACTGGGGGATACTGATTTGACAGCAGAACTCTTCTTT.

In this sample, this clone turned up a few times. This sequence joins TRDV2 and TRDJ1, with TRDD3 identical over 8 bases. In germline, CDR1 is GEAIGNYY, CDR2 EKD. The V and J ends lost 6 bases and 0 bases, in that order; junction bases with no gene match: 23. The length of the CDR3 is 20 residues. The CDR3 region has the DNA TGTGCCTGTTTCCCCCTCGGTCTTCGTACTGGGGGCCTCTACACCGATAAACTCATCTTT. Amino acid sequence: CACFPLGLRTGGLYTDKLIF.

This clone appeared a few times. The CDR3 reads CAASALSWDNFGGTYTDKLIF. In DNA form, the CDR3 reads TGTGCAGCAAGTGCCCTTTCCTGGGACAACTTTGGGGGAACGTACACCGATAAACTCATCTTT. The rearrangement joins TRAV29/DV5 to TRDJ1; 7 bases are a match to TRDD3. Germline-derived CDR1 and CDR2 are NSMFDY and ISSIKDK. V lost 2 bases and J lost 0; bases outside the gene matches: 25. The CDR3 covers 21 residues.

V is TRDV1 and J is TRDJ1, with D hard to call. Germline CDR1 TSWWSYY, CDR2 QGS. The CDR3 runs to 15 residues. Trimming left V 5 bases short and J 0 bases short, with 13 bases between. The CDR3 protein is CALGNRDGYTDKLIF. In nucleotides, the CDR3 is TGTGCTCTTGGGAACCGGGACGGGTACACCGATAAACTCATCTTT.

Turning to this clone: This sample also contains other DNA sequences that code for the same CDR3. This chain connects TRDV1 to TRDJ2, with 12 positions matching TRDD3. The CDR3 length is 26 residues. Germline CDR1 TSWWSYY, CDR2 QGS. V lost 0 bases to trimming and J lost 8 bases; unmatched junction nucleotides: 34. CDR3 DNA: TGTGCTCTTGGGGAACTAGTCCTCGTACTGGGGGATACCCTCCGTGCCCCCACTAGAGGTACGGCACAACTCTTCTTT. This codes for CALGELVLVLGDTLRAPTRGTAQLFF.

This clone counts as large (0.1 to 1%). The CDR3 DNA reads as TGTGCTCTTGAGGGCCTTCCGACGTACTGGGGGATTTGCACCGATAAACTCATCTTT. The encoded protein is CALEGLPTYWGICTDKLIF. The chain joins TRDV1 to TRDJ1; 10 positions match TRDD3. Germline values: CDR1 TSWWSYY, CDR2 QGS. CDR3 length equals 19 residues. J lost 1 base, V lost 7 bases, and 18 bases had no gene match.